This record looks at one T cell receptor (beta chain) sequence and its context. The data are from a study of blood T cell repertoires in COVID-19. This table comes from immunoSEQ multiplex PCR, and its TCRdb copy is limited to in-frame clones, with some not included. The data show 230,000 or so clones, 75% to 90% seen once. The CDR3 extends over 13 amino acids. Germline values: CDR1 MNHEY, CDR2 SVGAGI. V gave up 8 bases and J gave up 1 base, with 11 bases separating them. The TCR sequence derives from a human donor in a cohort sampled during active COVID-19. Sample: peripheral blood. The rearrangement joins TRBV6-5 to TRBJ1-1; D is perhaps TRBD1 (5 bases). CDR3 residues: CASGKGRNTEAFF. The CDR3 coding sequence is TGTGCCAGCGGAAAGGGGCGGAACACTGAAGCTTTCTTT.